A single sample gave rise to the 11 T cell receptor beta chains below, sequenced in a study of blood T cell repertoires in COVID-19. Repertoires were generated with immunoSEQ multiplex PCR, while TCRdb's copy carries only in-frame clones and drops some. Of 55,000 to 65,000 clones listed, about nine tenths were seen once; the top ten hold roughly 13%. Specimen: peripheral blood. All receptors derive from a woman aged 55-70 years with active COVID-19.

The chain combines TRBV7-6 with TRBJ1-4, with TRBD1 as a possible D gene (6 bases). The germline V gene encodes CDR1 SGHVS and CDR2 FNYEAQ. The CDR3 is 11 residues long. Trimming took off 5 bases at V and 12 bases at J, with 10 bases between the two ends. The CDR3 here is CASSLTGQLFF. The CDR3 DNA is TGTGCCAGCAGCCTGACAGGACAACTGTTTTTT.

The chain has TRBV12-1 and TRBJ2-1; the table names TRBD1, a call not compared with the DNA. TRBV12-1 is described as a pseudogene. The CDR3 spans 18 residues. This CDR3 reads CASSSPWAGRSSYNEQFF. In nucleotides, the CDR3 is TGTGCCAGCAGCTCTCCTTGGGCAGGCCGAAGCTCCTACAATGAGCAGTTCTTC.

This chain connects TRBV18 to TRBJ2-1, with 8 nucleotides matching TRBD1. The CDR3 extends over 13 amino acids. With V trimmed by 4 bases and J by 16 bases, 12 bases remained unmatched. Per the germline V gene, CDR1 is KGHSH and CDR2 is LQKENI. This chain's CDR3 is CASSLDVDRALFF. DNA for the CDR3: TGTGCCAGCTCACTAGACGTGGACAGGGCCCTATTCTTC.

The rearrangement joins TRBV5-5 to TRBJ2-5; 8 bases line up with TRBD1. CDR3 length: 14 amino acids. CDR1 SGHKS and CDR2 YYEKEE come from the germline V gene (reference sequence). With 0 bases clipped from V and 7 bases from J, the junction kept 5 bases outside the gene matches. As DNA, the CDR3 is TGTGCCAGCAGCTTGGCAGGGGGCGAGGGGACCCAGTACTTC. It translates to CASSLAGGEGTQYF.

This clone turned up a few times. The gene calls are TRBV3-1 (or the pseudogene TRBV3-2) and TRBJ1-5; D is possibly TRBD1 (5 bases). Per the germline V gene, CDR1 is LGHDT and CDR2 is YNNKEL (reference sequence). CDR3 length: 14 amino acids. Trimming removed 4 bases at V and 0 bases at J, with 7 bases between. Here the CDR3 DNA reads TGTGCCAGCAGCCCCGACAGTAGCAATCAGCCCCAGCATTTT. Protein: CASSPDSSNQPQHF.

The chain is built from TRBV5-1 and TRBJ2-3, with D unresolved. Trimming stripped 0 bases from V and 2 bases from J, with 10 bases between. Germline CDR1 and CDR2: SGHRS and YFSETQ. The CDR3 contains 15 residues. For the CDR3, the DNA is TGCGCCAGCAGCTTGGATGGAGTGAACACAGATACGCAGTATTTT. It specifies CASSLDGVNTDTQYF.

This clone came up once. The J gene is TRBJ1-2, the V gene TRBV20-1, with a weak D call TRBD1 (6 bases). In germline, CDR1 is DFQATT, CDR2 SNEGSKA (reference sequence). V was clipped by 4 bases and J by 5 bases, with 8 bases between them. The CDR3 is made up of 11 amino acids. The CDR3 DNA is TGCAGTGCTATTGGACAGTATGGCTACACCTTC. Its translation is CSAIGQYGYTF.

The chain joins TRBV20-1 to TRBJ1-1; 7 nucleotides match TRBD1. V shed 1 base, J shed 11 bases, and the junction held 4 bases outside the gene matches. Germline V gene data show CDR1 as DFQATT and CDR2 as SNEGSKA (reference sequence). The CDR3 consists of 11 residues. The CDR3 DNA follows: TGCAGTGCTAGAGTCGTCAGGGGGGCTTTCTTT. Protein sequence: CSARVVRGAFF.

CDR3 nucleotides: TGTGCCACCAGTGACTCTGCGGTCCTGGACAATGAGCAGTTCTTC. As protein: CATSDSAVLDNEQFF. This rearrangement joins TRBV24-1 to TRBJ2-1; no clear D gene. The V and J ends lost 4 bases and 5 bases respectively, with 14 bases between them. The germline V gene has CDR1 KGHDR and CDR2 SFDVKD. This CDR3 region has 15 residues.

The chain carries TRBV7-8 and TRBJ2-3; tentative D call: TRBD2 (7 bases). Germline V lookup: CDR1 SGHVS, CDR2 FQNEAQ. The CDR3 loop spans 15 amino acids. Trimming shortened V by 5 bases and J by 2 bases, and 14 bases separated the two germline ends. The CDR3 protein is CASSPRAGATDTQYF. The CDR3, as DNA: TGTGCCAGCAGCCCACGGGCGGGGGCCACAGATACGCAGTATTTT.

This clone has just one count. CDR3 sequence: CASSQDRGTGGGQPQHF. The CDR3 coding sequence is TGCGCCAGCAGCCAAGATCGGGGGACAGGGGGCGGTCAGCCCCAGCATTTT. The chain couples TRBV4-3 to TRBJ1-5, with 12 bases matching TRBD1. The V gene end was trimmed by 0 bases and the J gene end by 6 bases; junction bases not matched to a gene: 6. The germline gives CDR1 LGHNA, CDR2 YSLEER. This CDR3 is built from 17 residues.